This T cell receptor beta chain was observed in a study of CD8 T cells in Susac syndrome (dated by TCRdb to between 2018 and 2021). For context, the study as a whole: Among the Susac syndrome patients who were sequenced, clinically active disease was present in 5 or 6 and clinical remission was observed in roughly 8. At blood withdrawal, Susac syndrome patients were therapy-naive, treated with corticosteroids (with IVIg additionally given to some), or treated with IVIg alone. The study used repertoire sequencing to test whether antigen drove CD8+ T cell activation and differentiation in Susac syndrome. General study outcomes and caveats: The CD4+ T cell repertoire of patients with Susac syndrome showed no detectable clonal expansion. The number of individuals in the TCR sequencing and HLA analysis was acknowledged as relatively small.

RNA was extracted with the RNeasy kit and roughly 0.45 to 1 ug was reverse transcribed using random hexamers. TCR beta CDR3 regions were amplified with the immunoSEQ multiplex PCR assay covering 54 Vbeta and 13 Jbeta segments. To correct PCR amplification bias, a synthetic template baseline was used for both primer optimization and computational correction. As for the authors' bioinformatics: Reads were annotated to V, D and J genes per IMGT and analyzed with immunoSEQ Analyzer, keeping only productive sequences. To calculate clonality, Shannon entropy was normalized by log2 of the number of productive unique sequences and then subtracted from one. For each patient and control, public and private clones were evaluated among the 100 most prevalent clones. Susac-specific clones were defined as absent from healthy and MS cohorts, about 1,000 published viral clones and other ImmuneACCESS disease sequences. Clones were called with MiXCR by TCRdb after fastp trimmed the public reads at Q25, and only in-frame beta chains were retained. Rows are unified per CDR3 protein, each entry keeping the most common DNA and genes. These V and J calls derive from TCRdb rather than the authors' analysis. This sample is represented by roughly 150,000 distinct CDR3 sequences; roughly 95% of them were singletons. The ten most abundant clones make up 0.16% of the sample.

Counted from cysteine to phenylalanine, this CDR3 has 13 amino acids. Just CDR3 DNA is preserved here, 39 bases in frame from base 1. In the germline V gene, CDR1 corresponds to SQVTM and CDR2 to ANQGSEA. Peripheral blood CD8+ and CD4+ T cells from healthy donors, Susac syndrome patients and multiple sclerosis patients were profiled by high-throughput TCR beta sequencing. The Susac syndrome patients fulfilled recently defined diagnostic criteria for definite or probable disease. Bulk CD8+ and CD4+ T cells were purified by magnetic negative isolation, while CD8+ TEMRA cells were enriched using FACS. Blood was collected in EDTA tubes and processed within 24 hours, with PBMCs isolated through density gradient centrifugation. PBMCs intended for TCR sequencing were cryopreserved in liquid nitrogen and were subsequently thawed in a 37 degrees C water bath. The sorted or isolated CD4+, CD8+ and CD8+ TEMRA cells had a purity of 90% or higher.

For this clonotype: Its antigen remains unidentified. Germline and junction disagree at one end, which may indicate a read error.

The clonotype originates from a human donor with Susac syndrome. Sequencing input: CD4+ T cells from PBMCs. The rearranged segments are TRBV29-1 and TRBJ2-3, with the D call perhaps TRBD1 or TRBD2, each one matching 5 bases. At the DNA level, the sequence is TGCAGCGTCGAAGAGGGGCGCGGAGATACGCAGTATTTT. Translation gives CSVEEGRGDTQYF.